This T cell receptor (beta chain) was sequenced in a study of blood T cell repertoires in COVID-19. Study in general: PBMCs, B-cell-depleted T cells, or T cells were the source of the cDNA or gDNA that made up the material.

Participant reports of clinical history set cohort assignment. This CDR3 is 16 amino acids long. Germline V CDR1 and CDR2: SGHVS, FQNEAQ. V was clipped by 3 bases and J by 8 bases, with 22 bases between them. Only in-frame clones appear in the TCRdb table, and some are missing; sequencing was by immunoSEQ multiplex PCR. The sample contains approximately 300,000 clones, more than 90% of which appear only once. The TCR sequence derives from a woman younger than 45 who had recovered from COVID-19. The sequencing input was PBMCs or T cells enriched from blood (not recorded which). This chain joins TRBV7-8 and TRBJ1-2; D is possibly TRBD1 (5 bases). CDR3: CASSLGVRGGESGYTF. The CDR3 coding sequence is TGTGCCAGCAGCTTGGGAGTGAGGGGAGGGGAGTCCGGCTACACCTTC.